These 20 T cell receptor beta chains were sequenced from one sample in a study of OX40 agonist ivuxolimab in advanced cancers. Clones were sequenced by immunoSEQ multiplex PCR, and TCRdb holds only the in-frame ones, with some missing. The table lists about 84,000 clones, approximately 89% of them singletons. The specimen was CD4+ or CD8+ T cells sorted from blood, collected in a trial of the OX40 agonist ivuxolimab. Receptors were obtained from an adult with an advanced solid tumor such as melanoma, head and neck, liver or kidney cancer.

The chain uses TRBV27 and TRBJ2-1, with TRBD2 identical over 8 bases. The germline V gene has CDR1 MNHEY and CDR2 SMNVEV (reference sequence). There are 15 residues in the CDR3. Unmatched junction bases numbered 1, after V lost 2 bases and J lost 1 base. The CDR3, as DNA: TGTGCCAGCAGTTTAACTAGCGGATCCTACAATGAGCAGTTCTTC. Protein: CASSLTSGSYNEQFF.

A single count supports this clone. The chain combines TRBV6-5 with TRBJ1-5; D remains ambiguous. Germline assignment: CDR1 MNHEY and CDR2 SVGAGI. V was trimmed by 7 bases and J by 1 base, leaving 8 bases between them. This CDR3 comprises 13 residues. The CDR3 bases are TGTGCCAGCATGGGAGGGAGCAATCAGCCCCAGCATTTT. It translates to CASMGGSNQPQHF.

Here the CDR3 DNA reads TGTGCCAGCAGTTACTTCAATCTCAGGGGATCCTTTGAAGCTTTCTTT. Translation: CASSYFNLRGSFEAFF. The J gene is TRBJ1-1, the V gene TRBV6-5; D is perhaps TRBD1 (6 bases). The V gene lost 1 base and the J gene lost 7 bases, with 19 bases spanning the gap. CDR1 and CDR2 (germline): MNHEY, SVGAGI. The CDR3 runs 16 residues.

The chain carries TRBV6-5 and TRBJ1-1; D may be TRBD1 (6 bases). Per the germline V gene, CDR1 is MNHEY and CDR2 is SVGAGI. V was clipped by 7 bases and J by 3 bases, with 12 bases between them. The CDR3 totals 13 residues. CDR3 sequence: CASTGGRDTEAFF. The CDR3 nucleotides read TGTGCCAGCACGGGGGGCAGAGACACTGAAGCTTTCTTT.

The chain joins TRBV20-1 to TRBJ1-2, with D hard to call. The CDR3 is 11 amino acids. Germline values: CDR1 DFQATT, CDR2 SNEGSKA (reference sequence). Deletions cut 4 bases from V and 8 bases from J, with 11 bases between. For the CDR3, the DNA is TGCAGTGCTATAGGTGGGAAGGGCTACACCTTC. Its translation is CSAIGGKGYTF.

V usage is TRBV6-1 and J usage is TRBJ1-5, with 8 nucleotides matching TRBD1. Germline V gene lookup returns CDR1 MNHNS and CDR2 SASEGT. The CDR3 loop spans 14 amino acids. The V segment lost 5 bases and the J segment 5 bases; nucleotides outside the gene matches: 5. This CDR3 is CASSRGQEYQPQHF. Here the CDR3 DNA reads TGTGCCAGCAGTAGGGGACAGGAGTATCAGCCCCAGCATTTT.

The chain joins TRBV5-1 to TRBJ2-7, with TRBD1 identical over 8 bases. J was trimmed by 6 bases and V by 7 bases; bases with no gene match: 9. Germline assignment: CDR1 SGHRS and CDR2 YFSETQ. The CDR3 is 13 residues long. The CDR3 DNA sequence: TGCGCCAGCGTAGGACAGGGAAGAGGCGAGCAGTACGTC. Translating gives CASVGQGRGEQYV.

The chain links TRBV7-2 to TRBJ1-2; D perhaps matches TRBD1 (6 bases). Germline V CDR1 and CDR2: SGHTA, FQGNSA. Trimming stripped 5 bases from V and 5 bases from J, with 21 bases between. The CDR3 is made up of 16 amino acids. Here the CDR3 DNA reads TGTGCCAGCAGCCCCGGTGGGGGGGGCGCAAGATATGGCTACACCTTC. It is translated as CASSPGGGGARYGYTF.

This clone was seen a handful of times. V and J are TRBV5-1 and TRBJ1-1, with no clear D. The germline V gene has CDR1 SGHRS and CDR2 YFSETQ. With 4 bases removed from V and 5 bases from J, the gap between germline ends came to 9 bases. The CDR3 consists of 12 residues. The CDR3 nucleotides read TGCGCCAGCAGCCGCGAAGGTACTGAAGCTTTCTTT. It encodes CASSREGTEAFF.

V gene TRBV7-3 combines with J gene TRBJ2-6; D ambiguous. V gave up 2 bases and J gave up 0 bases, with 8 bases separating them. The CDR3 is 16 residues long. Germline CDR1 SGHTA, CDR2 FQGTGA. CDR3 loop: CASSLSLGSGANVLTF. CDR3 DNA: TGTGCCAGCAGCTTATCACTGGGCTCTGGGGCCAACGTCCTGACTTTC.

The chain uses TRBV7-2 and TRBJ1-5; TRBD1 aligns across 9 bases. The CDR3 has 17 residues. Trimming removed 5 bases from V and 3 bases from J; junction bases left unmatched: 11. Germline assignment: CDR1 SGHTA and CDR2 FQGNSA. CDR3 DNA: TGTGCCAGCAGCGATAGACAGGGGGGATGGGTCAATCAGCCCCAGCATTTT. It is translated as CASSDRQGGWVNQPQHF.

The rearrangement links TRBV6-5 to TRBJ1-2; D not certain. The germline V gene has CDR1 MNHEY and CDR2 SVGAGI. V lost 6 bases, J lost 6 bases, and 11 bases lay in between. The CDR3 extends over 12 amino acids. CDR3 coding DNA: TGTGCCAGCAGACAAAATTACCATGGCTACACCTTC. This sequence encodes CASRQNYHGYTF.

Written as DNA, the CDR3 is TGTGCCAGCTCACCACTGGACGGCTACACCTTC. Translating gives CASSPLDGYTF. The J gene is TRBJ1-2, the V gene TRBV18; D remains unclear. The CDR3 runs to 11 residues. CDR1 is KGHSH, CDR2 LQKENI, per germline. V was clipped by 1 base and J by 8 bases, with 5 bases between them.

V is TRBV19 and J is TRBJ2-3; 9 nucleotides match TRBD1. V lost 4 bases and J lost 4; bases outside the gene matches: 6. Germline V CDR1 and CDR2: LNHDA, SQIVND (reference sequence). The CDR3 spans 15 residues. CDR3 sequence reads: CASSTRDRVPDTQYF. CDR3 DNA: TGTGCCAGTAGTACCCGGGACAGGGTTCCAGATACGCAGTATTTT.

This clone was seen more than once but under ten times. This rearrangement joins TRBV19 to TRBJ1-1; TRBD1 matches at 9 bases. CDR3 size: 13 residues. From germline, CDR1 is LNHDA and CDR2 SQIVND (reference sequence). V was clipped by 9 bases and J by 5 bases; unmatched bases: 7. CDR3 in amino acids: CASTDRGYTEAFF. Here the CDR3 DNA reads TGTGCCAGCACGGACAGGGGATATACTGAAGCTTTCTTT.

The chain combines TRBV14 with TRBJ2-1; tentatively, D is TRBD1 (6 bases). The germline V gene has CDR1 SGHDN and CDR2 FVKESK. This CDR3 is built from 19 residues. Trimming took 0 bases from V and 10 from J, leaving 28 bases between them. CDR3 coding DNA: TGTGCCAGCAGCCAAGATCGAGTCTCCGGGACACCACCCCCCTGGGAGCAGTTCTTC. Translation: CASSQDRVSGTPPPWEQFF.

This clone is a singleton in its sample. V gene TRBV11-2 combines with J gene TRBJ2-1; TRBD2 matches 8 bases. Trimming removed 2 bases from V and 6 bases from J; junction bases left unmatched: 3. Germline loops: CDR1 SGHAT, CDR2 FQNNGV. This CDR3 region has 14 residues. The CDR3 DNA follows: TGTGCCAGCAGCTTACGCGGGGGGCCCAATGAGCAGTTCTTC. Protein sequence: CASSLRGGPNEQFF.

This clone was counted a few times. The V gene is TRBV6-5, the J gene TRBJ2-3; no firm D call. Trimming removed 7 bases at V and 7 bases at J, with 12 bases between. The CDR3 is made up of 12 amino acids. Germline loops: CDR1 MNHEY, CDR2 SVGAGI. The DNA for the CDR3 is TGTGCCAGCATTTCCCATTCGCATACGCAGTATTTT. Its protein product is CASISHSHTQYF.

CDR3 bases: TGTGCCAGCAGTCCAGGATACCAAATAAACAATGAGCAGTTCTTC. It codes for CASSPGYQINNEQFF. J is TRBJ2-1 and V is TRBV11-2; the D is unclear. The V end was cut by 6 bases, the J end by 5 bases, with 17 bases between. The CDR3 has 15 residues. Germline V gene data show CDR1 as SGHAT and CDR2 as FQNNGV.

The CDR3 sequence: CASSYTTGTEAFF. The CDR3 DNA sequence: TGTGCCAGTAGCTACACCACAGGGACTGAAGCTTTCTTT. This rearrangement joins TRBV19 to TRBJ1-1, with D maybe TRBD1 (6 bases). CDR1 and CDR2 from the germline V gene are LNHDA and SQIVND (reference sequence). V lost 6 bases, J lost 5 bases, and 13 bases lay in between. CDR3 length: 13 amino acids.